The clone carrying this T cell receptor (beta chain) was seen at least ten times. Antigen unknown. The data derive from a study of regulatory T cells in long-lasting Graves disease. CDR3 length equals 17 residues. With 3 bases clipped from V and 0 bases from J, the junction kept 8 bases outside the gene matches. The germline V gene has CDR1 SGDLS and CDR2 YYNGEE. Whole-study results and caveats: Persistent cases of Graves' showed reduced TCR diversity relative to newly diagnosed patients. With persistent disease, TRBV28, TRBJ1-2 and TRBJ2-5 were the favored segments.

TCR beta libraries were built with iRepertoire HTBI primers and Arm-PCR of CDR3 regions. TCRdb used MiXCR to reprocess the multiplex PCR reads, holding one entry per CDR3 protein. Of 310,000 or so distinct CDR3 sequences in the sample, around 23% are singletons; the top ten hold more than 55%. The time point: persistent/refractory GD, antithyroid drugs over 5 years with positive TRAb. The authors made the TCR library using RNA they extracted from PBMCs. A blood draw put 8 to 10 milliliters of peripheral blood into EDTA tubes. The sequencing here drew on peripheral blood mononuclear cells (PBMCs), taken when the disease was refractory, from a patient treated with antithyroid drugs. This receptor was identified in a female donor with Graves disease. The J gene is TRBJ2-5, the V gene TRBV9; 10 bases line up with TRBD2. In DNA, the CDR3 is TGTGCCAGCAGCGGGGCTAGCGGGAGCCCTTACCAAGAGACCCAGTACTTC. This encodes CASSGASGSPYQETQYF.